These 20 T cell receptor beta chains share one sample of origin, sequenced in a study of long-term antiretroviral therapy in people with HIV. Assay version v3.0 of immunoSEQ was used, and it was run at survey level. The protocol was immunoSEQ multiplex PCR, while the TCRdb copy is restricted to in-frame clones and leaves out a portion. The sample has tens of thousands of clones; roughly 80% are singletons. Source: unsorted PBMCs, taken 2.9 years after starting antiretroviral therapy. The receptors stem from a man aged 50-59 years with HIV.

V usage is TRBV28 and J usage is TRBJ1-3, with 10 nucleotides matching TRBD1. Germline lookup yields CDR1 MDHEN and CDR2 SYDVKM. The CDR3 length is 15 residues. Trimming cost V 7 bases and J 0 bases; bases outside gene matches: 3. The chain's CDR3 is CASNRDRGSGNTIYF. As DNA, the CDR3 is TGTGCCAGCAACCGGGACAGGGGCTCTGGAAACACCATATATTTT.

This sequence joins TRBV5-1 and TRBJ2-5; TRBD1 agrees at 8 bases. With V trimmed by 3 bases and J by 4 bases, 5 bases remained unmatched. CDR1 and CDR2 from the germline V gene are SGHRS and YFSETQ. The CDR3 has 14 residues. In DNA form, the CDR3 reads TGCGCCAGCAGCTCAGGGGGCACGGGAGAGACCCAGTACTTC. It is translated as CASSSGGTGETQYF.

This rearrangement joins TRBV6-6 to TRBJ2-7; TRBD1 might be the D (5 bases). This CDR3 has 16 amino acids. The germline gives CDR1 MNHNY, CDR2 SVGAGI (reference sequence). V was pared by 0 bases and J by 1 base, with 13 bases between. The CDR3, as DNA: TGTGCCAGCAGTTACTCCAATCCCGCAGGGTCCTACGAGCAGTACTTC. Translated, it gives CASSYSNPAGSYEQYF.

The J gene is TRBJ2-2, the V gene TRBV5-1; tentatively, D is TRBD2 (6 bases). This CDR3 region has 15 residues. Germline V lookup: CDR1 SGHRS, CDR2 YFSETQ. With 0 bases removed from V and 1 base from J, the gap between germline ends came to 7 bases. In nucleotides, the CDR3 is TGCGCCAGCAGCTTGGCGGGGGAGAACACCGGGGAGCTGTTTTTT. Encoded protein: CASSLAGENTGELFF.

This clone showed up just a few times. The chain has TRBV30 and TRBJ2-2; TRBD2 matches at 13 bases. From germline, CDR1 is GTSNPN and CDR2 SVGIG (reference sequence). The length of the CDR3 is 14 residues. Trimming took 8 bases from V and 2 from J; bases not matched to a gene: 2. CDR3 sequence reads: CAGTSGVNTGELFF. The DNA of the CDR3 is TGTGCCGGGACTAGCGGGGTTAACACCGGGGAGCTGTTTTTT.

The chain employs TRBV28 and TRBJ1-5, with 8 bases aligning to TRBD1. The CDR3 contains 12 residues. V trimming: 11 bases; J trimming: 4 bases; junction bases outside the gene matches: 4. Per the germline V gene, CDR1 is MDHEN and CDR2 is SYDVKM. The CDR3 DNA reads TGTGCCGTAACAGGGGGAAATCAGCCCCAGCATTTT. Translating gives CAVTGGNQPQHF.

This chain links TRBV5-1 with TRBJ2-7, with D hard to call. The ends were cut back, 0 bases at V and 2 bases at J, with 12 bases in the middle. Germline values: CDR1 SGHRS, CDR2 YFSETQ. The CDR3 runs to 15 residues. The CDR3 here is CASSLDGLGPYEQYF. CDR3 bases: TGCGCCAGCAGCTTGGATGGGTTGGGCCCCTACGAGCAGTACTTC.

This rearrangement joins TRBV6-6 to TRBJ1-4; a possible D gene is TRBD1 (6 bases). V was shortened by 0 bases and J by 5 bases, with 10 bases between the two germline ends. The CDR3 covers 15 residues. From germline, CDR1 is MNHNY and CDR2 SVGAGI (reference sequence). This chain's CDR3 is CASSYSWGANEKLFF. The CDR3 DNA follows: TGTGCCAGCAGTTACTCGTGGGGGGCGAATGAAAAACTGTTTTTT.

V usage is TRBV7-2 and J usage is TRBJ1-4; D not resolved. Per germline, CDR1 SGHTA and CDR2 FQGNSA. The V and J ends lost 2 bases and 8 bases respectively, with 15 bases between them. There are 15 residues in the CDR3. CDR3 region: CASSLRRATLEKLFF. Here the CDR3 DNA reads TGTGCCAGCAGCTTAAGGAGGGCAACTCTGGAAAAACTGTTTTTT.

This sequence joins TRBV5-4 and TRBJ2-1, with TRBD1 matching 11 bases. This CDR3 spans 17 amino acids. V was clipped by 3 bases and J by 3 bases; unmatched bases: 8. Germline lookup yields CDR1 SGHNT and CDR2 YYREEE (reference sequence). CDR3 bases: TGTGCCAGCAGCTCCGGACAGGGGGCCTCATACTACAATGAGCAGTTCTTC. Protein product: CASSSGQGASYYNEQFF.

This clone was counted a few times. The rearrangement uses TRBV6-6 and TRBJ2-7, with D possibly matching TRBD2 (5 bases). CDR3 length: 13 residues. Germline CDR1 reads MNHNY; CDR2 reads SVGAGI (reference sequence). V was cut by 6 bases and J by 6 bases, with 15 bases left in between. The CDR3 loop reads CASSRSEESEQYF. In DNA, the CDR3 is TGTGCCAGCAGCCGATCGGAGGAGAGCGAGCAGTACTTC.

The V gene is TRBV6-4, the J gene TRBJ2-7, with no clear D. CDR3 size: 13 residues. Germline-derived CDR1 and CDR2 are MRHNA and SNTAGT. The CDR3 nucleotides are TGTGTGCGGCCCCTTCAATCCTCCTACGAGCAGTACTTC. Encoded protein: CVRPLQSSYEQYF.

The chain recombines TRBV9 with TRBJ2-3, with D perhaps matching TRBD2 (6 bases). The germline gives CDR1 SGDLS, CDR2 YYNGEE. The CDR3 loop spans 17 amino acids. V was pared by 4 bases and J by 9 bases, with 27 bases between. In DNA form, the CDR3 reads TGTGCCAGCAGCACGGGGGTGTCACCTACTAACGAGTTCACGCAGTATTTT. Translation gives CASSTGVSPTNEFTQYF.

The J gene is TRBJ2-2, the V gene TRBV5-4; TRBD2 agrees at 7 bases. Germline V gene data show CDR1 as SGHNT and CDR2 as YYREEE (reference sequence). The CDR3 is made up of 16 amino acids. J gave up 5 bases and V 2 bases, and 9 bases lay outside the gene matches. CDR3 region: CASSLGQAGPTGELFF. The CDR3 nucleotides are TGTGCCAGCAGCTTAGGGCAAGCGGGGCCTACCGGGGAGCTGTTTTTT.

The V and J genes are TRBV19 and TRBJ2-1; D is possibly TRBD1 or TRBD2 (5 bases each). Germline CDR1 and CDR2: LNHDA and SQIVND (reference sequence). Deletions cut 3 bases from V and 4 bases from J, with 13 bases between. The CDR3 covers 15 residues. Written as DNA, the CDR3 is TGTGCCAGTAGTATCAATACGGGACCGTACAATGAGCAGTTCTTC. Amino acid sequence: CASSINTGPYNEQFF.

The CDR3 DNA follows: TGTGCCAGCAGTTACAGGGGGGGGACCTACGAGCAGTACTTC. Translated, it gives CASSYRGGTYEQYF. V is TRBV6-6 and J is TRBJ2-7; a weak D match, TRBD2 (7 bases). The germline V and J ends were trimmed by 2 bases and 2 bases, with 10 bases remaining between them. The CDR3 spans 14 residues. The germline gives CDR1 MNHNY, CDR2 SVGAGI (reference sequence).

The chain joins TRBV12-1 to TRBJ2-3; the table gives TRBD2 as D, unverified against the DNA. TRBV12-1 is listed as a pseudogene. CDR3 size: 19 residues. CDR3 sequence: CASSFLGLAGGPGTDTQYF. The CDR3 coding sequence is TGTGCCAGCAGCTTCCTTGGACTAGCGGGGGGGCCTGGGACAGATACGCAGTATTTT.

The chain recombines TRBV2 with TRBJ2-7; a weak D match, TRBD1 (5 bases). Germline loops: CDR1 SNHLY, CDR2 FYNNEI. Trimming removed 6 bases at V and 0 bases at J, with 6 bases between. The CDR3 has 12 amino acids. The CDR3 nucleotides read TGTGCCAGCAGGGACATCTCCTACGAGCAGTACTTC. Translation gives CASRDISYEQYF.

The chain uses TRBV5-4 and TRBJ2-1; 10 bases map to TRBD1. The CDR3 has 14 residues. Germline CDR1 SGHNT, CDR2 YYREEE (reference sequence). The V segment lost 4 bases and the J segment 9 bases; nucleotides outside the gene matches: 7. DNA of the CDR3: TGTGCCAGCAGCCCCAAGACAGGGGGCCTTGAGCAGTTCTTC. Its protein is CASSPKTGGLEQFF. Supplemented by reference TRBV5-4 and TRBJ2-1, the full variable domain reads ETGVTQSPTHLIKTRGQQVTLRCSSQSGHNTVSWYQQALGQGPQFIFQYYREEENGRGNFPPRFSGLQFPNYSSELNVNALELDDSALYLCASSPKTGGLEQFFGPGTRLTVL.

The chain joins TRBV27 to TRBJ1-2, with TRBD1 identical over 7 bases. This CDR3 has 14 amino acids. Unmatched junction bases numbered 9, after V lost 10 bases and J lost 1 base. Germline lookup yields CDR1 MNHEY and CDR2 SMNVEV (reference sequence). The DNA for the CDR3 is TGTGCCACCCGAGGGACAGTGCATAACTATGGCTACACCTTC. It translates to CATRGTVHNYGYTF.